The clone carrying this TCR beta chain was observed at least ten times. A read error may account for a junction end that differs from germline. This sample is part of a study of regulatory T cells in long-lasting Graves disease. The CDR3 runs to 12 residues. Germline V gene data show CDR1 as SEHNR and CDR2 as FQNEAQ (reference sequence). Time point indicated: newly diagnosed GD, antithyroid drugs for less than 3 months. RNA isolated from PBMCs was used to make the TCR library. Arm-PCR with iRepertoire HTBI primers amplified the CDR3 regions for these TCR beta libraries. TCRdb reanalysed the multiplex PCR reads using MiXCR and keeps one entry per CDR3 protein. Of about 560,000 distinct CDR3 sequences in the sample, 15% to 20% were seen once. The same data also went into a second study, on T cells in Graves' hyperthyroidism and ophthalmopathy.

Material: peripheral blood mononuclear cells (PBMCs), obtained at new diagnosis, from a patient treated with antithyroid drugs. The clonotype comes from a man aged 18 to 30 with Graves disease. This chain joins TRBV7-9 and TRBJ2-7; the D gene could be TRBD1 or TRBD2 (6 bases each). CDR3 in amino acids: CASSLGGHEQYF. The CDR3 nucleotides are TGCGCCAGCAGCTTGGGGGGCCACGAGCAGTACTTC.